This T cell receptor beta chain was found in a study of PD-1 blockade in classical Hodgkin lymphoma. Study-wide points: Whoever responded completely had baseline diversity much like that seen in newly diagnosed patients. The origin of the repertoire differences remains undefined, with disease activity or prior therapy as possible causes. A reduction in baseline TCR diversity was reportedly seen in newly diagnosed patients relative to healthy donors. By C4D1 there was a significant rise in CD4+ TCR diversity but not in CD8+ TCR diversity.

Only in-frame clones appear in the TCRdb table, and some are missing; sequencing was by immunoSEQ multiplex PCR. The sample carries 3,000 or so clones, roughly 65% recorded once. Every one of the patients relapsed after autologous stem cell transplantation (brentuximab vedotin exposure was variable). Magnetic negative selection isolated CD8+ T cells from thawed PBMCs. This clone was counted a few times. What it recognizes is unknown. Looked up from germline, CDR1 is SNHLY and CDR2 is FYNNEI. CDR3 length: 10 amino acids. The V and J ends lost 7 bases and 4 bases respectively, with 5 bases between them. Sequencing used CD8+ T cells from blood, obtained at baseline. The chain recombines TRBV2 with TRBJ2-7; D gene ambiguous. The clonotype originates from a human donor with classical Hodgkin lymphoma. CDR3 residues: CASTGYEQYF. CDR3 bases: TGTGCCAGCACCGGTTACGAGCAGTACTTC.